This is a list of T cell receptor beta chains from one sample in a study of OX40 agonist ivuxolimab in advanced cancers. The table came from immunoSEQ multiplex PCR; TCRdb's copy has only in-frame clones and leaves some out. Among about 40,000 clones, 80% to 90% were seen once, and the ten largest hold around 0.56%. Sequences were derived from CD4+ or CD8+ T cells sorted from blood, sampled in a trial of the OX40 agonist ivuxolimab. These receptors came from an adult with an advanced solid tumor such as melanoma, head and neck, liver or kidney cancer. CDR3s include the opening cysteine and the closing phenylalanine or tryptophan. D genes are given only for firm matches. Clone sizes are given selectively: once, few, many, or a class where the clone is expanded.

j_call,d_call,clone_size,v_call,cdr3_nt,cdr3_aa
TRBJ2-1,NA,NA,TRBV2,TGTGCCAGCATCCTAGGTAGGGACAATGAGCAGTTCTTC,CASILGRDNEQFF
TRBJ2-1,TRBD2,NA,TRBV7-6,TGTGCCAGCAGTCTAGCGGGGAGCTCCTACAATGAGCAGTTCTTC,CASSLAGSSYNEQFF
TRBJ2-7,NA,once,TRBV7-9,TGTGCCAGCAGCTTGAACAGCTTAACCTACGAGCAGTACTTC,CASSLNSLTYEQYF
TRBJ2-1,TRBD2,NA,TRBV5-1,TGCGCCAGCAGCTTGGCGGTCGGAGCGGGGGTCAATGAGCAGTTCTTC,CASSLAVGAGVNEQFF
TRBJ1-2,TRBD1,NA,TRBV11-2,TGTGCCAGCAGCTTAGTAGGGACAGGGGCCGGCTACACCTTC,CASSLVGTGAGYTF
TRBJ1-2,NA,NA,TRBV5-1,TGCGCCAGCAGGGCGCGACCCTCTAACTATGGCTACACCTTC,CASRARPSNYGYTF
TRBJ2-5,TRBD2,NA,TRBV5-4,TGTGCCAGCAGTCCGGGGGGTAGCGGGGGTCAAGAGACCCAGTACTTC,CASSPGGSGGQETQYF
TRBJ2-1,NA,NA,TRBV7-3,TGTGCCAGCAGCTTAACTAGGGGGAGAAGTGAGCAGTTCTTC,CASSLTRGRSEQFF
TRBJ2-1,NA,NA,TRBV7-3,TGTGCCAGCAGCTTGCGGGGCCTCCCGAATGAGCAGTTCTTC,CASSLRGLPNEQFF
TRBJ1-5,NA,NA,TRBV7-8,TGTGCCAGCAGCTTAGTAGCAGGTCCGCATGCTAATCAGCCCCAGCATTTT,CASSLVAGPHANQPQHF
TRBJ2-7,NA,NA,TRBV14,TGTGCCAGCAGCCAAGGTGCTAGCCAAAACTCCTACGAGCAGTACTTC,CASSQGASQNSYEQYF
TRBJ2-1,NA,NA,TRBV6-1,TGTGCCAGCAGTGAAAGGTCGTTGGTCTACAATGAGCAGTTCTTC,CASSERSLVYNEQFF
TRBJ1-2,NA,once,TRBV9,TGTGCCAGCAGCATCCGGGACGTGGGTGGAGGCTACACCTTC,CASSIRDVGGGYTF
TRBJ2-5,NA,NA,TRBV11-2,TGTGCCAGCAGCTCCTTGGGGGGTCAGCAGACCCAGTACTTC,CASSSLGGQQTQYF
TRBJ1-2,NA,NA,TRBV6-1,TGTGCCAGCAGTGAGTCCTTCTTCTATGGCTACACCTTC,CASSESFFYGYTF
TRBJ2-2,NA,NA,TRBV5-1,TGCGCCAGCAGCTCCGGGGCCGAGGATGGGGAGCTGTTTTTT,CASSSGAEDGELFF
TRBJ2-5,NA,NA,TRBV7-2,TGTGCCAGCAGCTTGAGGTGGGGACCCCGCGGGGAGACCCAGTACTTC,CASSLRWGPRGETQYF
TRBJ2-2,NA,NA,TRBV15,TGTGCCACCAGCAGAGATCAGGCGAAGGGGGTGACTACCGGGGAGCTGTTTTTT,CATSRDQAKGVTTGELFF
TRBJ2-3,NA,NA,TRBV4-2,TGTGCCAGCAGCCAAGGGTCGGGGAGCCGCACAGATACGCAGTATTTT,CASSQGSGSRTDTQYF
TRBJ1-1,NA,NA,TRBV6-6,TGTGCCAGCAAGAACAGAGACACTGAAGCTTTCTTT,CASKNRDTEAFF
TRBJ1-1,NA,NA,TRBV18,TGTGCCAGCTCACCACTCCCCGGAGAGCTGAACACTGAAGCTTTCTTT,CASSPLPGELNTEAFF
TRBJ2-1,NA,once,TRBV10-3,TGTGCCATCAGTGGAGGGGGACGCAATGAGCAGTTCTTC,CAISGGGRNEQFF
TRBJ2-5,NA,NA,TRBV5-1,TGCGCCAGCACGGCCCTGAGCCAAGAGACCCAGTACTTC,CASTALSQETQYF
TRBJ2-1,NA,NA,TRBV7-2,TGTGCCAGCAGTCAGAATAGTGGGACTGAGCAGTTCTTC,CASSQNSGTEQFF
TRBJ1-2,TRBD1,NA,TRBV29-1,TGCAGCCTAGGGGGCGCAGAGGGCTACACCTTC,CSLGGAEGYTF
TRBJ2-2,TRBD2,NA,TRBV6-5,TGTGCCAGCATCAATCCGCGGGGGGGCGGCGGGGAGCTGTTTTTT,CASINPRGGGGELFF
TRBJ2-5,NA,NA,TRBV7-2,TGTGCCAGCAGCCCTAGCTGGGGCCAAGAGACCCAGTACTTC,CASSPSWGQETQYF
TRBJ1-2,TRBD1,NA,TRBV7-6,TGTGCCAGCAGCCCGGGATCGGGCAGGGGGCTAGGTGGCTACACCTTC,CASSPGSGRGLGGYTF
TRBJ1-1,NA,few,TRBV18,TGTGCCAGCTCACCACTTTCAGCAGTGAACACTGAAGCTTTCTTT,CASSPLSAVNTEAFF
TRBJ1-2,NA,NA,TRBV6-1,TGTGCCAGCAGTGAGATCATATATGGCTACACCTTC,CASSEIIYGYTF
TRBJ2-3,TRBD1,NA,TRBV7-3,TGTGCCAGCAGGGCCGGGACAGGGGGTGTTTCAATGCTAGATACGCAGTATTTT,CASRAGTGGVSMLDTQYF
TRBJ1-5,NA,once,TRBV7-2,TGTGCCAGCAGCCTTAGAGTTGGATGGGATCAGCCCCAGCATTTT,CASSLRVGWDQPQHF
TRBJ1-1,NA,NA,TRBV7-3,TGTGCCAGCAGCCCCTTGGGTGCAGGTTCGAACACTGAAGCTTTCTTT,CASSPLGAGSNTEAFF
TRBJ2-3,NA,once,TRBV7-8,TGTGCCAGCAGCCCTAGCACAGATACGCAGTATTTT,CASSPSTDTQYF
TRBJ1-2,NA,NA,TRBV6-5,TGTGCCAGCAGCATGGACAGACTTTACGGCTACACCTTC,CASSMDRLYGYTF
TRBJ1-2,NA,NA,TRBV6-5,TGTGCCAGCACGATGGACAGACCTAACTATGGCTACACCTTC,CASTMDRPNYGYTF
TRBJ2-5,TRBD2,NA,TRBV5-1,TGCGCCAGCAGCTTGACTCTGACACTAGCGGGAACTTACCAAGAGACCCAGTACTTC,CASSLTLTLAGTYQETQYF
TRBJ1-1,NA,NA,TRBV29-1,TGCAGCGTTCCAATGACAGGCGGCGCTGAAGCTTTCTTT,CSVPMTGGAEAFF
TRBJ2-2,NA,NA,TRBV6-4,TGTGCCAGCAGTGTGCTTCCCAGTACGAACACCGGGGAGCTGTTTTTT,CASSVLPSTNTGELFF
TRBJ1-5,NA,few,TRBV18,TGTGCCAGCTCACCCACCAGCGATCAGCCCCAGCATTTT,CASSPTSDQPQHF
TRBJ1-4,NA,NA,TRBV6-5,TGTGCCAGCAGTCTCCGGGGGGGGAGAGAAAAACTGTTTTTT,CASSLRGGREKLFF
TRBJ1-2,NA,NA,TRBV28,TGTGCCAGCAGTTTGGTGGGGCGGGGGGATGGCTACACCTTC,CASSLVGRGDGYTF
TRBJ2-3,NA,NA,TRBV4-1,TGCGCCAGCAGCCAGGTCGGGACTAGCACAGATACGCAGTATTTT,CASSQVGTSTDTQYF
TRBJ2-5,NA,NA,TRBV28,TGTGCCAGCAGTTCAAGTCAAGAGACCCAGTACTTC,CASSSSQETQYF
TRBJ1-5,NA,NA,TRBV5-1,TGCGCCAGCAGCTTAGGGACAAACGCAGATCAGCCCCAGCATTTT,CASSLGTNADQPQHF
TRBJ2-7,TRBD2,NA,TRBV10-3,TGTGCCATCAGTTCCGGACTAGCGATAACCTACGAGCAGTACTTC,CAISSGLAITYEQYF
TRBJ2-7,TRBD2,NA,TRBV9,TGTGCCAGCAGCGGGCTAGCGGGGCCCGAGCAGTACTTC,CASSGLAGPEQYF
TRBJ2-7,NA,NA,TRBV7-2,TGTGCCAGCAGAGGGGCCTCCTACGAGCAGTACTTC,CASRGASYEQYF
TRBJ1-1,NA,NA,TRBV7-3,TGTGCCAGCAGCGAGGGACACCAGAACACTGAAGCTTTCTTT,CASSEGHQNTEAFF
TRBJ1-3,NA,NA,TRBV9,TGTGCCAGCAGCGCGCAGGGGCTTGGGGCGCTCGGAAACACCATATATTTT,CASSAQGLGALGNTIYF